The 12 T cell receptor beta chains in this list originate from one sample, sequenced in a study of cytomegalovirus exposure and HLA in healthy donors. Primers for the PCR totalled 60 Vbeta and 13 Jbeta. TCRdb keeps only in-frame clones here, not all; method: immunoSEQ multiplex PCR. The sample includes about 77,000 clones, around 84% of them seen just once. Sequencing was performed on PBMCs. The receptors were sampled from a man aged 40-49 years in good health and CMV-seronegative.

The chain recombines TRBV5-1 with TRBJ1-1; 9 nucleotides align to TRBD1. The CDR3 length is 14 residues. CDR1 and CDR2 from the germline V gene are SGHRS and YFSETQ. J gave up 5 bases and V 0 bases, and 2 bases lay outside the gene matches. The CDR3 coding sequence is TGCGCCAGCAGCTTGGGGGACAGGGAGACTGAAGCTTTCTTT. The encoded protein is CASSLGDRETEAFF.

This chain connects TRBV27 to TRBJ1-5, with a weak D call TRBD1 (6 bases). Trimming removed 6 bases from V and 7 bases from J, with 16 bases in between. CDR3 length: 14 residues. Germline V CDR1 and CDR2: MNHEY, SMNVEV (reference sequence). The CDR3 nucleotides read TGTGCCAGCAGCAGATCTGGGGGCTGGCAGCCCCAGCATTTT. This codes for CASSRSGGWQPQHF.

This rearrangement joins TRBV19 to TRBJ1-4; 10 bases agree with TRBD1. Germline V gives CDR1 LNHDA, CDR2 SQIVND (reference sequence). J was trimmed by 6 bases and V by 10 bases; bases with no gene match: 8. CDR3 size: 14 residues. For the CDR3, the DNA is TGTGCCACATCCATGACAGGGGGCTATGAAAAACTGTTTTTT. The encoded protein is CATSMTGGYEKLFF.

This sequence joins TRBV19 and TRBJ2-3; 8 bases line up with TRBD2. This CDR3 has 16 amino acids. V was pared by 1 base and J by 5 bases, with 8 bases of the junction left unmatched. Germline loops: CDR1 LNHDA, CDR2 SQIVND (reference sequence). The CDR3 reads CASSIGSGSLGDTQYF. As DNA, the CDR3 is TGTGCCAGTAGTATAGGGAGCGGGAGTTTGGGAGATACGCAGTATTTT. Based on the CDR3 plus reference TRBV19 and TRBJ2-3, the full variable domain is DGGITQSPKYLFRKEGQNVTLSCEQNLNHDAMYWYRQDPGQGLRLIYYSQIVNDFQKGDIAEGYSVSREKKESFPLTVTSAQKNPTAFYLCASSIGSGSLGDTQYFGPGTRLTVL.

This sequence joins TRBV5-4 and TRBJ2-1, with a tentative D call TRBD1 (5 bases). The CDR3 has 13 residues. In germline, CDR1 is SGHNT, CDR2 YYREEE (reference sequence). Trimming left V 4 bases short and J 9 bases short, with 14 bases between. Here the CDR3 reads CASSLSDSLEQFF. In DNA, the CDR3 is TGTGCCAGCAGCCTTTCAGACAGCCTTGAGCAGTTCTTC.

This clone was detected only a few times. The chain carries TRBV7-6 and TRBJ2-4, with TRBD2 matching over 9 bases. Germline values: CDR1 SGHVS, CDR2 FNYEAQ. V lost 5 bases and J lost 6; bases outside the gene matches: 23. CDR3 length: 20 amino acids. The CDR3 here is CASSPFGHDGGRAVGNIQYF. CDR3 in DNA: TGTGCCAGCAGCCCCTTCGGCCACGATGGCGGGAGGGCCGTAGGAAACATTCAGTACTTC.

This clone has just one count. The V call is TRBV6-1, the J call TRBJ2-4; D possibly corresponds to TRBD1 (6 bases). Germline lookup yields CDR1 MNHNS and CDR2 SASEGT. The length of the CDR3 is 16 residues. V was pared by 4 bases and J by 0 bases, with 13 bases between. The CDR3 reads CASSVYSGVAKNIQYF. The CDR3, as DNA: TGTGCCAGCAGTGTCTACTCAGGGGTAGCCAAAAACATTCAGTACTTC.

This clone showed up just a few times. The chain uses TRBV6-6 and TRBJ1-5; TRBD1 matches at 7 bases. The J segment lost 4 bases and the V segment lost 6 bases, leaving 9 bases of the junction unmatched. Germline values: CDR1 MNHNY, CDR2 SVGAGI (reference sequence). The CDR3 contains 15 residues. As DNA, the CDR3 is TGTGCCAGCAGCCGCGACAGGGAGACTAATCAGCCCCAGCATTTT. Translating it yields CASSRDRETNQPQHF.

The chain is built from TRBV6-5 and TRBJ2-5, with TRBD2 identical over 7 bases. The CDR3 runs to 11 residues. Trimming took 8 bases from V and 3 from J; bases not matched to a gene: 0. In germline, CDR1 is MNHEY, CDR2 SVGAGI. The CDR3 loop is CASGGEETQYF. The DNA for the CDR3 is TGTGCCAGCGGGGGGGAAGAGACCCAGTACTTC.

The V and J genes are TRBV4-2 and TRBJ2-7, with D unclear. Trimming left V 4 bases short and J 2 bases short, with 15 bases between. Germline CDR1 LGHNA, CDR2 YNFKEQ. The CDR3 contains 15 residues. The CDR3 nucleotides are TGTGCCAGCAGCCCCGCCCTAAACAGTCCCTACGAGCAGTACTTC. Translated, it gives CASSPALNSPYEQYF.

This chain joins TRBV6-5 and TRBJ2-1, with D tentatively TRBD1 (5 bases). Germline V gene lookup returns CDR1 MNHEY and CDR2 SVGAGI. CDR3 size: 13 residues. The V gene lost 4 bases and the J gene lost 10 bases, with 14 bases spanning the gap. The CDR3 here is CASSFGASPEQFF. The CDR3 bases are TGTGCCAGCAGTTTTGGGGCCTCTCCGGAGCAGTTCTTC.

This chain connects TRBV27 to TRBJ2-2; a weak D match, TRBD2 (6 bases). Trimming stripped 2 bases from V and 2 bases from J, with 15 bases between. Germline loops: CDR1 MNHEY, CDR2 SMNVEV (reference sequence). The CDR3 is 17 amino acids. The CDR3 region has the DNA TGTGCCAGCAGTTTAAATACGGCGGGGACTAACACCGGGGAGCTGTTTTTT. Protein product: CASSLNTAGTNTGELFF.